This entry describes one T cell receptor (beta chain). Germline CDR1 and CDR2: SGDLS and YYNGEE. This CDR3 comprises 12 residues. V was shortened by 3 bases and J by 7 bases, with 5 bases between the two germline ends. The data were taken from a study of Tregs in tolerant kidney transplant recipients. Profiling relied on immunoSEQ multiplex PCR, and the TCRdb table lists in-frame clones only, not all of them. The table has roughly 80,000 clones, roughly 90% seen once; the top ten hold about 1.6%. The nonmyeloablative bone marrow transplants came from related graft donors, with transient mixed chimerism.

The TCR originated in a human patient who received a combined kidney and bone marrow transplant. T cells may partly derive from the graft donor. The gene calls are TRBV9 and TRBJ1-6; D is undetermined. Specimen: CD4+ T cells from blood (PBMCs), collected 24 months after the transplant. In DNA, the CDR3 is TGTGCCAGCAGCGAGGAGAATTCACCCCTCCACTTT. The encoded protein is CASSEENSPLHF.